The next 6 T cell receptor beta chains were all read from a single sample in a study of T cells after yellow fever vaccination (dated by TCRdb to the late 2010s). The method was 5' RACE. The sequencing machine was an Illumina HiSeq 2500. TCRdb itself trimmed the public reads at Q25 with fastp, ran MiXCR and retained productive beta chains. Rows with one shared CDR3 protein collapse into an entry with the most common genes and DNA. This sample is represented by more than 450,000 distinct CDR3 sequences; 20% to 25% of them were singletons. Clones ranked in the top ten supply roughly 16% of the sample. The sample's treatment or condition, from its label and the paper: live attenuated yellow fever vaccine strain. The sample here was PBMCs, taken approximately 22 days after the first yellow fever vaccination. These receptors originate from a man in his late teens or twenties who received the YFV17D yellow fever vaccine.

This rearrangement joins TRBV6-2 or TRBV6-3 to TRBJ2-3; 7 positions agree with TRBD2. The V gene's germline CDR1 is MNHEY and CDR2 SVGEGT. With 5 bases clipped from V and 4 bases from J, the junction kept 3 bases outside the gene matches. The CDR3 covers 13 residues. The CDR3 nucleotides read TGTGCCAGCAGTCCTAGCGGTCCAGATACGCAGTATTTT. This sequence encodes CASSPSGPDTQYF.

The CDR3 coding sequence is TGTGCCAGCAGCCCAGGTGGAGGAGTCGGGGAGAGCTATGGCTACACCTTC. Translated: CASSPGGGVGESYGYTF. V is TRBV7-3 and J is TRBJ1-2; D gene uncertain. The ends were cut back, 5 bases at V and 4 bases at J, with 23 bases in the middle. This CDR3 region has 17 residues. Germline V gene data show CDR1 as SGHTA and CDR2 as FQGTGA.

The chain recombines TRBV30 with TRBJ1-5; tentatively, D is TRBD1 (6 bases). CDR1 GTSNPN and CDR2 SVGIG come from the germline V gene (reference sequence). V gave up 5 bases and J gave up 1 base, with 6 bases separating them. The CDR3 contains 12 residues. In DNA form, the CDR3 reads TGTGCCTGGGGACAGAGCAATCAGCCCCAGCATTTT. Amino acid sequence: CAWGQSNQPQHF.

This clonotype turned up a few times. The gene calls are TRBV14 and TRBJ2-7; 9 nucleotides match TRBD2. V was pared by 1 base and J by 5 bases, with 9 bases of the junction left unmatched. This CDR3 contains 16 residues. CDR1 is SGHDN, CDR2 FVKESK, per germline. The CDR3 DNA follows: TGTGCCAGCAGCCAAGGACCAGCGGGGGGAGTCAACGAGCAGTACTTC. Translating gives CASSQGPAGGVNEQYF.

The rearrangement uses TRBV6-5 and TRBJ1-2, with D uncertain. The germline V gene has CDR1 MNHEY and CDR2 SVGAGI. This CDR3 contains 10 residues. Trimming left V 10 bases short and J 7 bases short, with 10 bases between. Here the CDR3 reads CATFGVGYTF. The CDR3 coding sequence is TGTGCCACCTTCGGAGTTGGCTACACCTTC.

In this sample, this clonotype turned up a few times. The chain combines TRBV27 with TRBJ1-4, with D possibly matching TRBD1 (5 bases). The germline V gene encodes CDR1 MNHEY and CDR2 SMNVEV (reference sequence). Trimming removed 6 bases from V and 5 bases from J, with 13 bases in between. CDR3 length: 14 residues. CDR3 in DNA: TGTGCCAGCAGCTTTGCAGGGAGGAATGAAAAACTGTTTTTT. It encodes CASSFAGRNEKLFF.